This T cell receptor beta chain was obtained from a study of blood T cell repertoires in COVID-19. Study in general: The analysed material was cDNA or gDNA that came from T cells, B-cell-depleted T cells, or PBMCs.

Clinical history reported by participants formed the basis on which cohorts were assigned. Authors' methods: Estimated nucleated cell counts came from reference gene primer amplification. The table came from immunoSEQ multiplex PCR; TCRdb's copy has only in-frame clones and leaves some out. V, J and clone size reflect that table, while D and trimming were determined from the DNA. This repertoire shows some 170,000 clones, less than 90% found once; its top ten account for about 1.2%. The CDR3 is 15 residues long. In germline, CDR1 is SGHNT, CDR2 YENEEA. Between the trimmed V and J ends, which lost 1 base and 2 bases, there was a span of 10 bases.

Specimen: PBMCs or T cells enriched from blood (not recorded which). The chain couples TRBV11-3 to TRBJ2-3; D is perhaps TRBD2 (6 bases). The sequence came from a human donor with acute COVID-19. The donor label of this sample is uncertain. The DNA of the CDR3 is TGTGCCAGCAGCTTAGCGGGGGTTTACACAGATACGCAGTATTTT. It codes for CASSLAGVYTDTQYF.